One and the same sample provided the 28 T cell receptor beta chains below, sequenced in a study of cytomegalovirus exposure and HLA in healthy donors. PCR primers comprised 60 Vbeta and 13 Jbeta primers. The table came from immunoSEQ multiplex PCR; TCRdb's copy has only in-frame clones and leaves some out. The table includes some 140,000 clones, approximately 61% detected once. The sequencing sample was made of PBMCs. The origin of the receptors is a human donor in good health.

The chain recombines TRBV28 with TRBJ1-5; weak D call: TRBD1 (5 bases). The CDR3 spans 16 residues. Germline CDR1 is MDHEN and CDR2 is SYDVKM. Trimming removed 6 bases at V and 0 bases at J, with 15 bases between. For the CDR3, the DNA is TGTGCCAGCAGCCTCACCGGGGGATATAGCAATCAGCCCCAGCATTTT. This gives the protein CASSLTGGYSNQPQHF. The whole variable domain, filled in from reference TRBV28 and TRBJ1-5, reads DVKVTQSSRYLVKRTGEKVFLECVQDMDHENMFWYRQDPGLGLRLIYFSYDVKMKEKGDIPEGYSVSREKKERFSLILESASTNQTSMYLCASSLTGGYSNQPQHFGDGTRLSIL.

The rearrangement links TRBV28 to TRBJ2-3; a possible D gene is TRBD1 (6 bases). In germline, CDR1 is MDHEN, CDR2 SYDVKM. This CDR3 comprises 15 residues. Trimming removed 4 bases at V and 0 bases at J, with 11 bases between. CDR3 nucleotides: TGTGCCAGCAGTTCCACAGGGCCTAGCACAGATACGCAGTATTTT. Translating it yields CASSSTGPSTDTQYF.

The V and J genes are TRBV18 and TRBJ2-7; 8 bases are shared with TRBD2. From germline, CDR1 is KGHSH and CDR2 LQKENI. CDR3 length equals 13 residues. V was clipped by 3 bases and J by 7 bases; unmatched bases: 5. CDR3 loop: CASSPGAGEEQYF. Written as DNA, the CDR3 is TGTGCCAGCTCACCCGGAGCGGGAGAAGAGCAGTACTTC.

The V gene is TRBV29-1, the J gene TRBJ2-1, with 10 nucleotides matching TRBD2. Unmatched junction bases numbered 5, after V lost 2 bases and J lost 7 bases. Germline CDR1 SQVTM, CDR2 ANQGSEA. This CDR3 spans 14 amino acids. In nucleotides, the CDR3 is TGCAGCGTTGAACTAGCGGGAGTGGGGAATGAGCAGTTCTTC. Its translation: CSVELAGVGNEQFF.

This clone was counted a single time. The chain links TRBV11-2 to TRBJ2-7, with a possible D match to TRBD1 (5 bases). Germline V gene sequence: CDR1 SGHAT, CDR2 FQNNGV. The CDR3 has 15 residues. Trimming took 2 bases from V and 3 from J, leaving 14 bases between them. Here the CDR3 reads CASSLTDSDFYEQYF. CDR3 coding DNA: TGTGCCAGCAGCTTAACTGACAGCGATTTCTACGAGCAGTACTTC.

The V gene is TRBV28, the J gene TRBJ1-1; TRBD1 is a possible D gene (6 bases). Germline values: CDR1 MDHEN, CDR2 SYDVKM. This CDR3 has 18 amino acids. Trimming cost V 6 bases and J 0 bases, with 23 bases left between them. The CDR3 region is CASSRSPGHEYMNTEAFF. Here the CDR3 DNA reads TGTGCCAGCAGCCGGAGCCCGGGACACGAATACATGAACACTGAAGCTTTCTTT.

This clone was detected only a few times. The rearrangement joins TRBV7-2 to TRBJ2-3, with TRBD2 matching over 9 bases. Germline lookup yields CDR1 SGHTA and CDR2 FQGNSA. The CDR3 runs 17 residues. With V trimmed by 1 base and J by 2 bases, 7 bases remained unmatched. CDR3 sequence (DNA): TGTGCCAGCAGCTTAGATGGGCTAGCGGGACTCACAGATACGCAGTATTTT. It yields the protein CASSLDGLAGLTDTQYF.

The chain links TRBV27 to TRBJ2-2; D uncertain. The ends were cut back, 3 bases at V and 7 bases at J, with 3 bases in the middle. This CDR3 has 11 amino acids. Germline-derived CDR1 and CDR2 are MNHEY and SMNVEV (reference sequence). CDR3 loop: CASSFSGELFF. CDR3 DNA: TGTGCCAGCAGTTTTAGCGGGGAGCTGTTTTTT.

J is TRBJ1-5 and V is TRBV5-1; 7 positions match TRBD1. CDR3 length: 15 amino acids. After removal of 0 bases from V and 8 bases from J, the junction contained 8 bases not matched to a gene. Germline V lookup: CDR1 SGHRS, CDR2 YFSETQ. The CDR3 is CASSLEGQGGEPQHF. The DNA for the CDR3 is TGCGCCAGCAGCTTGGAGGGTCAGGGGGGAGAGCCCCAGCATTTT.

The V call is TRBV28, the J call TRBJ2-1, with 10 bases matching TRBD2. Germline CDR1 is MDHEN and CDR2 is SYDVKM. The trim removed 4 bases at V and 4 bases at J, leaving 10 bases unmatched. The CDR3 spans 17 residues. As DNA, the CDR3 is TGTGCCAGCAGTTCTCCCTCCGGGACTAGCGAATACAATGAGCAGTTCTTC. The encoded protein is CASSSPSGTSEYNEQFF.

The V and J genes are TRBV5-4 and TRBJ2-5, with D maybe TRBD2 (7 bases). The CDR3 sequence is 12 residues long. With 7 bases removed from V and 5 bases from J, the gap between germline ends came to 12 bases. The germline V gene has CDR1 SGHNT and CDR2 YYREEE (reference sequence). CDR3 protein: CASRGAEETQYF. In DNA form, the CDR3 reads TGTGCCAGCCGGGGGGCTGAGGAGACCCAGTACTTC.

V usage is TRBV4-1 and J usage is TRBJ1-2; weak D call: TRBD1 (6 bases). V lost 4 bases, J lost 0 bases, and 21 bases lay in between. CDR3 length: 18 amino acids. Germline V lookup: CDR1 MGHRA, CDR2 YSYEKL. CDR3 sequence: CASSLQAGARQANYGYTF. The CDR3 DNA sequence: TGCGCCAGCAGCCTTCAAGCGGGGGCCAGGCAAGCTAACTATGGCTACACCTTC.

The chain employs TRBV4-1 and TRBJ2-7; 13 bases are a match to TRBD2. Germline V gene lookup returns CDR1 MGHRA and CDR2 YSYEKL. CDR3 length equals 18 residues. V was clipped by 3 bases and J by 3 bases; unmatched bases: 11. The CDR3 protein is CASSQGGGLAGNSYEQYF. CDR3 nucleotides: TGCGCCAGCAGCCAGGGGGGGGGACTAGCGGGAAATAGCTACGAGCAGTACTTC.

The chain employs TRBV6-6 and TRBJ1-5; TRBD1 might be the D (6 bases). Germline CDR1 MNHNY, CDR2 SVGAGI (reference sequence). The CDR3 is made up of 16 amino acids. V lost 6 bases and J lost 4, with 19 bases in between. The CDR3 loop reads CASSPWGGAPNQPQHF. In DNA, the CDR3 is TGTGCCAGCAGCCCCTGGGGGGGCGCACCTAATCAGCCCCAGCATTTT.

In this sample, this clone turned up a few times. In the same sample, other DNA sequences code for this CDR3. The chain recombines TRBV18 with TRBJ2-3; possible D gene TRBD1, 5 bases. CDR1 and CDR2 (germline): KGHSH, LQKENI. Trimming removed 0 bases from V and 2 bases from J, with 12 bases in between. The CDR3 has 16 amino acids. The CDR3 sequence is CASSPPGGHHTDTQYF. CDR3 bases: TGTGCCAGCTCACCACCCGGCGGACATCACACAGATACGCAGTATTTT.

V and J are TRBV19 and TRBJ1-4; D not resolved. The CDR3 is 17 amino acids. Trimming stripped 3 bases from V and 0 bases from J, with 14 bases between. The germline V gene encodes CDR1 LNHDA and CDR2 SQIVND (reference sequence). The CDR3 DNA is TGTGCCAGTAGTATTTTGAGGCCCGGAGCAACTAATGAAAAACTGTTTTTT. This translates into CASSILRPGATNEKLFF.

The V and J genes are TRBV29-1 and TRBJ2-3; 9 bases align to TRBD1. V shed 3 bases and J 7 bases; nucleotides not matched to a gene: 11. CDR3 length equals 15 residues. CDR1 and CDR2 from the germline V gene are SQVTM and ANQGSEA. The CDR3 region is CSVEDRGVTPNTQYF. The CDR3 region has the DNA TGCAGCGTTGAGGACAGGGGCGTGACTCCCAATACGCAGTATTTT.

The gene calls are TRBV2 and TRBJ1-2; D uncertain. The CDR3 runs to 15 residues. Trimming cost V 2 bases and J 0 bases, with 10 bases left between them. CDR1 and CDR2 from the germline V gene are SNHLY and FYNNEI. The DNA of the CDR3 is TGTGCCAGCAGTGAAAGCCAGCGTGCTAACTATGGCTACACCTTC. Its protein product is CASSESQRANYGYTF.

This clone was counted only a few times. This chain joins TRBV11-2 and TRBJ1-1; no clear D gene. With 2 bases removed from V and 6 bases from J, the gap between germline ends came to 7 bases. The CDR3 runs 12 residues. In germline, CDR1 is SGHAT, CDR2 FQNNGV. CDR3 in DNA: TGTGCCAGCAGCTTACAGAGGGCTGAAGCTTTCTTT. It translates to CASSLQRAEAFF.

This chain connects TRBV18 to TRBJ1-5; no definite D call. This CDR3 comprises 13 residues. V lost 1 base and J lost 4, with 5 bases in between. Germline V gives CDR1 KGHSH, CDR2 LQKENI. CDR3 protein: CASSPLRNQPQHF. CDR3 in DNA: TGTGCCAGCTCACCACTCCGTAATCAGCCCCAGCATTTT.

This clone turned up a few times. V and J are TRBV14 and TRBJ2-1, with D uncertain. The V end lost 1 base, the J end lost 3 bases, and 19 bases lay between the germline ends. Germline loops: CDR1 SGHDN, CDR2 FVKESK. The CDR3 runs to 18 residues. The CDR3 loop reads CASSQVRRFGGDYNEQFF. As DNA, the CDR3 is TGTGCCAGCAGCCAAGTTAGAAGGTTCGGCGGAGACTACAATGAGCAGTTCTTC. Together with reference TRBV14 and TRBJ2-1, the CDR3 gives the full variable domain: EAGVTQFPSHSVIEKGQTVTLRCDPISGHDNLYWYRRVMGKEIKFLLHFVKESKQDESGMPNNRFLAERTGGTYSTLKVQPAELEDSGVYFCASSQVRRFGGDYNEQFFGPGTRLTVL.

This chain links TRBV15 with TRBJ1-5; D gene uncertain. Trimming pared 1 base from V and 5 bases from J, leaving 9 bases between. This CDR3 is 14 amino acids long. The germline CDR1 and CDR2 sequences are LNHNV and YYDKDF (reference sequence). The CDR3 DNA sequence: TGTGCCACCAGCAGAGGTCAGGTCGATCAGCCCCAGCATTTT. Its protein is CATSRGQVDQPQHF.

Comments on this clone: This same CDR3 is encoded by further DNA sequences in the sample. The chain combines TRBV5-1 with TRBJ2-5, with TRBD2 matching over 12 bases. CDR1 is SGHRS and CDR2 is YFSETQ in the germline V gene. The CDR3 length is 14 residues. V trimming: 4 bases; J trimming: 5 bases; junction bases outside the gene matches: 3. This chain's CDR3 is CASSPGTSGETQYF. The CDR3 DNA sequence: TGCGCCAGCAGCCCCGGGACTAGCGGGGAGACCCAGTACTTC.

The chain uses TRBV6-1 and TRBJ2-1, with D maybe TRBD2 (6 bases). The germline V gene encodes CDR1 MNHNS and CDR2 SASEGT. The CDR3 runs 11 residues. Trimming left V 11 bases short and J 8 bases short, with 13 bases between. The CDR3 coding sequence is TGTGCCGGTACTAGCTCTGATGAGCAGTTCTTC. Its translation: CAGTSSDEQFF.

The chain uses TRBV28 and TRBJ1-2; 8 nucleotides align to TRBD1. From germline, CDR1 is MDHEN and CDR2 SYDVKM. The ends lost 6 bases at V and 8 bases at J; junction bases unmatched: 11. The CDR3 has 14 residues. CDR3 in DNA: TGTGCCAGCAGAGACAGGGGACGCTCCGGCGGCTACACCTTC. Its translation: CASRDRGRSGGYTF.

The chain couples TRBV4-1 to TRBJ2-1; D is perhaps TRBD1 (6 bases). V dropped 5 bases and J dropped 7 bases, with 9 bases sitting between them. From germline, CDR1 is MGHRA and CDR2 YSYEKL. The CDR3 runs to 12 residues. The CDR3 loop is CASSWGPNEQFF. DNA for the CDR3: TGCGCCAGCAGCTGGGGGCCAAATGAGCAGTTCTTC.

The V and J genes are TRBV13 and TRBJ1-2, with TRBD1 matching over 10 bases. Losses at the gene ends were 4 bases for V and 2 bases for J; bases not matched to a gene: 1. There are 14 residues in the CDR3. CDR1 is PRHDT and CDR2 is FYEKMQ in the germline V gene (reference sequence). CDR3 in DNA: TGTGCCAGCAGCTCGGGACAGGGGAACTATGGCTACACCTTC. Protein: CASSSGQGNYGYTF.

The chain carries TRBV9 and TRBJ2-1; D remains ambiguous. CDR1 SGDLS and CDR2 YYNGEE come from the germline V gene. V was trimmed by 7 bases and J by 8 bases, leaving 7 bases between them. This CDR3 is 10 amino acids long. This chain's CDR3 is CASGHDEQFF. The CDR3 DNA follows: TGTGCCAGCGGCCACGATGAGCAGTTCTTC.